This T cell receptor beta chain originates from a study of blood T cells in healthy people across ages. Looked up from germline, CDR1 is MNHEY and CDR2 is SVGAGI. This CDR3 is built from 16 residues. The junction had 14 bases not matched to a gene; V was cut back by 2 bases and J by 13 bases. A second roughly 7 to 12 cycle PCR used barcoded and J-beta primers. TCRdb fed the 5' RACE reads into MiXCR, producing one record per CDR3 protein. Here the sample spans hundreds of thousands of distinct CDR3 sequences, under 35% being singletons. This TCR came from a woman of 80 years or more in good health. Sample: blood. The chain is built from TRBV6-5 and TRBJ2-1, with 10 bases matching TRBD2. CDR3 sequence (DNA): TGTGCCAGCAGTTACAAGCGGGGGGGCCGGCGGGGGACCCAGTTCTTC. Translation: CASSYKRGGRRGTQFF.